This TCR beta chain was recorded in a study of shared clonotypes between healthy human individuals. In the study overall: Three CD4 naive, three CD4 memory, two CD8 naive and one CD8 memory plate were used per donor.

The germline CDR1 and CDR2 sequences are SGHRS and YFSETQ. The ends lost 2 bases at V and 5 bases at J; junction bases unmatched: 9. This CDR3 region has 15 residues. The table lists this clone with many counts. Libraries were prepared by immunoSEQ multiplex PCR; TCRdb keeps only in-frame clonotypes and omits some of them. The data hold about 700,000 clones, with roughly 70% observed a single time. This clonotype originated in a woman aged 30 to 39 in good health. The chain carries TRBV5-1 and TRBJ2-5, with 7 bases that match TRBD2. The sequenced sample was memory CD4+ T cells sorted from blood. Subset: CD45RA-negative fraction. CDR3 region: CASSFGGGPGETQYF. The CDR3 bases are TGCGCCAGCAGCTTCGGGGGAGGGCCGGGTGAGACCCAGTACTTC.